This T cell receptor beta chain was observed in a study of T-cell memory formation after mild COVID-19 (dated by TCRdb to the early 2020s). Describing the broader study: TCR sequence clusters from the two donors were found to be largely donor specific. In two donors, T-cell clones that expanded and contracted after mild COVID-19 were followed by sequencing TCRalpha and TCRbeta repertoires longitudinally. The cohort was made up of two young adult volunteers, one female and one male, who were previously healthy. What the work shows at the level of the full study, not this receptor alone: Whether the second-wave clones peaking on day 37 were SARS-CoV-2 specific was not confirmed. Contracting CD4+ clones turned up mainly in the CM and EM memory subsets, whereas EMRA was where CD8+ clones were enriched. The detection of some responding clones in pre-infection memory suggests that pre-existing cross-reactive memory T cells joined the SARS-CoV-2 response. Clones that contracted from day 15 to 85 showed balanced CD4/CD8 phenotypes, whereas a second wave of clones that expanded from day 15 to 37 leaned towards CD4+. The study included only a couple of mild cases, and larger cohorts that include severe cases with pre-infection samples were judged to be necessary.

From its cysteine to its phenylalanine, the CDR3 spans 15 amino acids. Only the CDR3 DNA is retained, 45 bases long and in frame from the first base. V is shortened by 5 bases, J by 4 bases, and the region joining them spans 20 bases. CDR1 and CDR2 (SQVTM, ANQGSEA) derive from the germline V gene. The sequencer listed for this sample is Illumina NovaSeq 6000. TCRalpha and TCRbeta cDNA libraries were built by 5'RACE with constant-segment primers, adding sample barcodes and unique molecular identifiers. Trizol reagent was used to extract RNA from every sample. The libraries were amplified in two PCR steps, and the second step added a second sample barcode and Illumina TruSeq adapters. Sequencing of libraries was performed on an Illumina NovaSeq with 2 x 150 bp paired-end reads. The paper's data handling went like this. With migec v1.2.7, reads were demultiplexed and then collapsed into UMI-guided consensus sequences. Using mixcr v2.1.11, UMI consensuses were aligned to TRA and TRB V and J templates and then assembled into clonotypes. A clonotype was counted as expanded or contracted only if both edgeR and NoisET called the change significant, with noise models trained on biological replicates. For edgeR calls, the thresholds were a false discovery rate-adjusted p below 0.01 and a log2 fold-change of 1. As an exploratory analysis of dynamics, max-normalized trajectories of the 1000 most abundant clonotypes were examined by PCA with hierarchical clustering. Separately sequenced CD4+ and CD8+ repertoires were used to assign a CD4 or CD8 phenotype to each responding clone. TCRdb passed the public sequencing reads through fastp at Q25 and MiXCR, retaining productive beta sequences. Each record represents a unique CDR3 protein, reported with the most common genes and DNA among its rows. It is TCRdb's table, rather than the study itself, that gives the V and J calls and clone size. A total of about 400,000 distinct CDR3 sequences appear in this sample, approximately 14% of them only once. The ten largest clonotypes hold around a fifth of the sample.

Ficoll-Paque density gradient centrifugation was the method used to isolate PBMCs. With regard to this clonotype: What this receptor recognizes is not known. No base quality values were provided; no much bigger clone lies one nucleotide off.

The source is a man between 18 and 29 years old who had mild COVID-19 (a few samples of this study predate the infection). The sample titles of this study are shuffled in the database, so cell type and time point are left out; the donor was told from shared clones. The chain uses TRBV29-1 and TRBJ1-2; TRBD1 is perhaps the D gene, given 5 matching bases. Sequencing was carried out using PBMCs or a T cell subset sorted from them (not recorded which). The nucleotide sequence is TGCAGCGTTCCGATCCGGGGCGATCAGATCTATGGCTACACCTTC. The resulting protein is CSVPIRGDQIYGYTF.